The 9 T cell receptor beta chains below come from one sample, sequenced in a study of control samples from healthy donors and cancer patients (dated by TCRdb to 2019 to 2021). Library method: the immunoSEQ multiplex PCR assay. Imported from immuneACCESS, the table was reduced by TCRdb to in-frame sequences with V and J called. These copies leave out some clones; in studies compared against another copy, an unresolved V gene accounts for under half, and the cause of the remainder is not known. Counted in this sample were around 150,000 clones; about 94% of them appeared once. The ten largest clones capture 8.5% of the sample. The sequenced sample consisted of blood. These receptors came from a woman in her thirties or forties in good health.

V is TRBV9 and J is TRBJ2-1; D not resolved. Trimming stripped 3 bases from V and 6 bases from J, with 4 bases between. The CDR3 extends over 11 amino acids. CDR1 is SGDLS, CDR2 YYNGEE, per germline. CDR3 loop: CASSAGNEQFF. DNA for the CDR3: TGTGCCAGCAGCGCTGGCAATGAGCAGTTCTTC.

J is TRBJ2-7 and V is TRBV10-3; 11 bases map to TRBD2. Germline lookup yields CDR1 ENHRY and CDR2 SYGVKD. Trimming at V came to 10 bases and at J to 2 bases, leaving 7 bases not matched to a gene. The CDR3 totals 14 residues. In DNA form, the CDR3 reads TGTGCCACCAGCCTTAGCGGGGGGGCCTACGAGCAGTACTTC. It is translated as CATSLSGGAYEQYF.

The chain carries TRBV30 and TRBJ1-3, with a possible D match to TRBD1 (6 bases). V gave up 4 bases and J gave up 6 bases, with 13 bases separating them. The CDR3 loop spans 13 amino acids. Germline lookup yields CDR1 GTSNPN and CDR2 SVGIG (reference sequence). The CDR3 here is CAWIPTGVNTIYF. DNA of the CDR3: TGTGCCTGGATACCGACAGGAGTAAACACCATATATTTT. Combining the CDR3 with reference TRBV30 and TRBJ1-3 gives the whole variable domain SQTIHQWPATLVQPVGSPLSLECTVEGTSNPNLYWYRQAAGRGLQLLFYSVGIGQISSEVPQNLSASRPQDRQFILSSKKLLLSDSGFYLCAWIPTGVNTIYFGEGSWLTVV.

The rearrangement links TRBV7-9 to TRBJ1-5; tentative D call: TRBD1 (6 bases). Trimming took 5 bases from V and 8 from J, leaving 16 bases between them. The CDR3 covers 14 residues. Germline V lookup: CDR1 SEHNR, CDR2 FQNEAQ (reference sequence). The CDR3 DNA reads TGTGCCAGCAGCCCTTTGAACAGGGTAGAGCCCCAGCATTTT. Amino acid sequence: CASSPLNRVEPQHF.

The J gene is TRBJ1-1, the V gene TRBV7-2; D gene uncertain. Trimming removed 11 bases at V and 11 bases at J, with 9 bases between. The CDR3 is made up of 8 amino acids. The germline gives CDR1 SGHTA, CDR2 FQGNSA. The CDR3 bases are TGTGCCCCCGGAGGCGCTTTCTTT. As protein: CAPGGAFF.

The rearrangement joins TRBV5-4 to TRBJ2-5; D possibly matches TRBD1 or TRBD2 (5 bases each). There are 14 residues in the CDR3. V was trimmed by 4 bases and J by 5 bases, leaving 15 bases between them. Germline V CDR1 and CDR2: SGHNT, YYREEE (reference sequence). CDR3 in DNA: TGTGCCAGCAGCCAGGGACCTTCGGAGGAGACCCAGTACTTC. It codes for CASSQGPSEETQYF.

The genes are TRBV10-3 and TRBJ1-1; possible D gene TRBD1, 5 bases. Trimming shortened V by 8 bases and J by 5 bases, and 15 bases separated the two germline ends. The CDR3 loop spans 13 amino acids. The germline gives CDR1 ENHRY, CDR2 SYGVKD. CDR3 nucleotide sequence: TGTGCCATCGTATCCCAGGGAACGACTGAAGCTTTCTTT. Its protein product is CAIVSQGTTEAFF.

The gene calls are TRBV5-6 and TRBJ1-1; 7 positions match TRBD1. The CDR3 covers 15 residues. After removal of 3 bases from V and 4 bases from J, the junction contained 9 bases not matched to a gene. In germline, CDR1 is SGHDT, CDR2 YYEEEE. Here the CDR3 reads CASSSGRGLGTEAFF. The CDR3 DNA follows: TGTGCCAGCAGCTCCGGAAGGGGGCTGGGCACTGAAGCTTTCTTT. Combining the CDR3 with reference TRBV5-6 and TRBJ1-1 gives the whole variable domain DAGVTQSPTHLIKTRGQQVTLRCSPKSGHDTVSWYQQALGQGPQFIFQYYEEEERQRGNFPDRFSGHQFPNYSSELNVNALLLGDSALYLCASSSGRGLGTEAFFGQGTRLTVV.

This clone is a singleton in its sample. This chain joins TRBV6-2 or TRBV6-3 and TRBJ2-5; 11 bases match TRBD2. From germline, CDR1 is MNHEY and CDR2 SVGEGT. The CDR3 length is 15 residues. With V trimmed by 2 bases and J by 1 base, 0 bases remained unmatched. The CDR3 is CASSYGTSGQETQYF. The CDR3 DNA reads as TGTGCCAGCAGTTACGGGACTAGCGGCCAAGAGACCCAGTACTTC.